This is a list of T cell receptor beta chains from one sample in a study of CD8+ T cells in alopecia areata. The table came from immunoSEQ multiplex PCR; TCRdb's copy has only in-frame clones and leaves some out. The table has about 190,000 clones, roughly three fifths seen once; the top ten hold approximately 0.63%. The source was CD4+ T cells sorted from blood, collected at week 4, from a patient treated with tofacitinib. Receptors originate from a human donor with alopecia areata. The CDR3 runs from the conserved cysteine through the conserved F or W. The D gene is left open where the match is weak. Clone size appears in some rows only: once, few, many, or a class for an expanded clone.

>TRBV5-1|.|.|TRBJ2-7
TGCGCCAGCAGCTTAGGACAGAAGTTCTCCTACGAGCAGTACTTC
CASSLGQKFSYEQYF
>TRBV30|.|.|TRBJ2-7
TGTGCCTGTAACAGCCCGGCCGAGCAGTACTTC
CACNSPAEQYF
>TRBV30|TRBD1|few|TRBJ1-1
TGTGCCTGGAACTCGGGACAGGGGGACACTGAAGCTTTCTTT
CAWNSGQGDTEAFF
>TRBV7-2|.|.|TRBJ2-3
TGTGCCAGCAGCTTAGCCATCTCGGATACGCAGTATTTT
CASSLAISDTQYF
>TRBV6-5|.|few|TRBJ1-4
TGTGCCAGCAGTCCCAGGACGCGGGAAAAACTGTTTTTT
CASSPRTREKLFF
>TRBV30|TRBD2|.|TRBJ2-7
TGTGCCTGGAGCATTTTGAATCCGGGACTAGCCTACGAGCAGTACTTC
CAWSILNPGLAYEQYF
>TRBV4-1|.|.|TRBJ2-1
TGCGCCAGCAGCCAGCTAGATCAGCAGTTCTTC
CASSQLDQQFF
>TRBV6-5|.|.|TRBJ2-7
TGTGCCAGCGGAGTCGGCTTCGCACCCTACGAGCAGTACTTC
CASGVGFAPYEQYF
>TRBV25-1|.|.|TRBJ2-2
TGTGCCAGCAGTGATAGAACCGGGGAGCTGTTTTTT
CASSDRTGELFF
>TRBV30|.|.|TRBJ2-1
TGTGCCTGGAGTGCACCTAGTTTTGAGCAGTTCTTC
CAWSAPSFEQFF
>TRBV5-4|TRBD2|.|TRBJ2-2
TGTGCCAGCAGCCTGGGACTAGCGGGAGACACCGGGGAGCTGTTTTTT
CASSLGLAGDTGELFF
>TRBV15|TRBD2|.|TRBJ2-1
TGTGCCACCAGCAGAGATCCGGGGACTAGCGGGTTCTACAATGAGCAGTTCTTC
CATSRDPGTSGFYNEQFF
>TRBV4-1|.|.|TRBJ1-4
TGCGCCAGCAGCCTCCCGGGGGCGACGGTGTTTTTT
CASSLPGATVFF
>TRBV2|.|few|TRBJ2-7
TGTGCCGGAGGGACTGAACTCTTC
CAGGTELF
>TRBV6-4|TRBD1|.|TRBJ1-2
TGTGCCAGCAGTGTATCGGGACAGGGGAGAGGAGGCTACACCTTC
CASSVSGQGRGGYTF
>TRBV27|TRBD1|.|TRBJ1-1
TGTGCCAGCAGTCCGAGGGGGCAGCACACTGAAGCTTTCTTT
CASSPRGQHTEAFF
>TRBV5-1|.|.|TRBJ1-2
TGCGCCAGCAGCTTGGAGGTCAGCCCCTATGGCTACACCTTC
CASSLEVSPYGYTF
>TRBV9|.|.|TRBJ2-3
TGTGCCAGCAGCGTAGTGTTGCTAGCCAGCACAGATACGCAGTATTTT
CASSVVLLASTDTQYF
>TRBV15|TRBD1|.|TRBJ1-2
TGTGCCACCAGCAGAAGGACAGGGGATGGCGGCTACACCTTC
CATSRRTGDGGYTF
>TRBV25-1|TRBD1|.|TRBJ2-5
TGTGCCAGCACGAAATCAGGGGGCCAAGAGACCCAGTACTTC
CASTKSGGQETQYF
>TRBV19|.|.|TRBJ2-5
TGTGCCAGTAGTCGAGGGTCAGAGACCCAGTACTTC
CASSRGSETQYF
>TRBV6-6|.|.|TRBJ1-2
TGTGCCAGCAGTAACGCCGGGACGGAAGACATCTTTAAATTC
CASSNAGTEDIFKF
>TRBV5-1|TRBD2|.|TRBJ2-2
TGCGCCAGCAGCTCCGGGACTAGCGGCCGAGGCACCGGGGAGCTGTTTTTT
CASSSGTSGRGTGELFF
>TRBV29-1|TRBD1|.|TRBJ1-5
TGCAGCGTTGCTAGGGACAGAGATCAGCCCCAGCATTTT
CSVARDRDQPQHF
>TRBV10-3|TRBD1|.|TRBJ1-2
TGTGCCATCACCATGGACAGGGTGATGTATGGCTACACCTTC
CAITMDRVMYGYTF
>TRBV30|.|few|TRBJ1-1
TGTGCCTGGACCCTCTGGGACTCTCTGGGAAGTGAAGCTTTCTTT
CAWTLWDSLGSEAFF
>TRBV4-1|TRBD1|few|TRBJ2-4
TGCGCCAGCAGGCCACATGACAGGGCGAAGAACATTCAGTACTTC
CASRPHDRAKNIQYF
>TRBV29-1|TRBD1|once|TRBJ1-2
TGCAGCGTCGTATGGACAGGGGGTTCTGGCTACACCTTC
CSVVWTGGSGYTF
>TRBV7-2|.|.|TRBJ2-3
TGTGCCAGCAGCTTCGGCACTCGGGGAGATACGCAGTATTTT
CASSFGTRGDTQYF
>TRBV28|.|.|TRBJ1-2
TGTGCCAGCAGGGATAACCGGGGCCTTAAGGGCTACACCTTC
CASRDNRGLKGYTF
>TRBV29-1|.|.|TRBJ2-6
TGCAGCGTTTTTGTGGGCTCTGGGGCCAACGTCCTGACTTTC
CSVFVGSGANVLTF
>TRBV9|.|.|TRBJ1-2
TGTGCCAGCACCCCAGATGCAGGGAGCTATGGCTACACCTTC
CASTPDAGSYGYTF
>TRBV29-1|TRBD2|.|TRBJ2-7
TGCAGCGTGGGAGGAGAACTAGCGGGAGGCCCCAGGGAGCAGTACTTC
CSVGGELAGGPREQYF
>TRBV5-1|.|.|TRBJ1-1
TGCGCCAGCAGCTTTAGCGGAACGGCTGTGAACACTGAAGCTTTCTTT
CASSFSGTAVNTEAFF
>TRBV19|.|once|TRBJ2-5
TGTGCCAGTAGTATAGGAAGACCCCAAGAGACCCAGTACTTC
CASSIGRPQETQYF
>TRBV30|.|.|TRBJ1-5
TGTGCCTGCGGGACCGCGGGGCAGCCCCAGCATTTT
CACGTAGQPQHF
>TRBV18|.|.|TRBJ2-3
TGTGCCAGCTCACCACAAGATACGCAGTATTTT
CASSPQDTQYF
>TRBV5-1|.|.|TRBJ2-2
TGCGCCAGCAGCTTGGAGTCACTGGCCGGGGAGCTGTTTTTT
CASSLESLAGELFF
>TRBV2|TRBD1|few|TRBJ1-2
TGTGCCAGCATCCAAGACAGGGGCGAGGGCTACACCTTC
CASIQDRGEGYTF
>TRBV2|.|.|TRBJ2-3
TGTGCCAGCAGTGACAGGTGGTTAGATACGCAGTATTTT
CASSDRWLDTQYF
>TRBV29-1|.|.|TRBJ2-2
TGCAGCGTTGATAAAAAGAACACCGGGGAGCTGTTTTTT
CSVDKKNTGELFF
>TRBV2|TRBD1|.|TRBJ2-7
TGTGCCAGCAGTGTGGACAGGGTGGTCGAGCAGTACTTC
CASSVDRVVEQYF
>TRBV30|.|.|TRBJ2-7
TGTGCCAGGGGCGTCGCCTACGAGCAGTACTTC
CARGVAYEQYF
>TRBV19|.|once|TRBJ2-5
TGTGCCAGTCGTGACAGTCCTCAGAAGACCCAGTACTTC
CASRDSPQKTQYF
>TRBV7-3|.|.|TRBJ2-7
TGTGCCAGCAGCGACAAATTTGACAGTTACGAGCAGTACTTC
CASSDKFDSYEQYF
>TRBV7-2|TRBD1|.|TRBJ2-7
TGTGCCAGCAGCAGGGACAGGGCGGGCGAGCAGTACTTC
CASSRDRAGEQYF
>TRBV9|.|.|TRBJ2-1
TGTGCCAGCAGCGTTTCCGGGACGGACAACAATGAGCAGTTCTTC
CASSVSGTDNNEQFF
>TRBV6-1|.|.|TRBJ2-5
TGTGCCAGCAGTTGGGGACGAATGGAGACCCAGTACTTC
CASSWGRMETQYF
>TRBV9|.|.|TRBJ2-3
TGTGCCAGCAGCGTATCGGACGTTGACCCCAGCACAGATACGCAGTATTTT
CASSVSDVDPSTDTQYF
>TRBV29-1|TRBD2|.|TRBJ2-1
TGCAGCGGACAAACTAGCGGGAGTTCCGATGAGCAGTTCTTC
CSGQTSGSSDEQFF
>TRBV2|.|.|TRBJ2-6
TGTGCCAGCAGTGCGGAATCTGGGGCCAACGTCCTGACTTTC
CASSAESGANVLTF
>TRBV7-2|.|.|TRBJ1-2
TGTGCCAGCAGCTTGGCGGGGGCGGATGGCTACACCTTC
CASSLAGADGYTF
>TRBV30|.|few|TRBJ2-5
TGTGCCTGGAGGGAACGAGAGACCCAGTACTTC
CAWRERETQYF
>TRBV23-1|.|.|TRBJ2-7
TGCGCCAGCAGTCAATTGTTAGGACGCCCCTACGAGCAGTACTTC
CASSQLLGRPYEQYF